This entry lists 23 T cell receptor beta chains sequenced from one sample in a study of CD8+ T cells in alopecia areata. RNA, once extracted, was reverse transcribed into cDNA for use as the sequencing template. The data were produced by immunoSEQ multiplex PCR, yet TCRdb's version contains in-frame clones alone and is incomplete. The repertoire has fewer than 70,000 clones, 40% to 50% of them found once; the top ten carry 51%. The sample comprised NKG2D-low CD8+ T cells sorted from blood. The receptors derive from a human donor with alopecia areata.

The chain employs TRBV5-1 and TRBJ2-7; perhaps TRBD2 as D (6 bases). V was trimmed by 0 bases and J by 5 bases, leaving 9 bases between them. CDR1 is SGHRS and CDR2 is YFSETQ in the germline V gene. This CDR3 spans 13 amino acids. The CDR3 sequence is CASSLAEGHEQYF. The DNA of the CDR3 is TGCGCCAGCAGCTTGGCGGAGGGGCACGAGCAGTACTTC.

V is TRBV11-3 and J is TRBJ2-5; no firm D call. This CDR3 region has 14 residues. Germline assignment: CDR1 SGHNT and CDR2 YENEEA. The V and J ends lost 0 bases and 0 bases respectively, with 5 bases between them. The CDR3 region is CASSLDLNQETQYF. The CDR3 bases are TGTGCCAGCAGCTTAGATCTAAACCAAGAGACCCAGTACTTC.

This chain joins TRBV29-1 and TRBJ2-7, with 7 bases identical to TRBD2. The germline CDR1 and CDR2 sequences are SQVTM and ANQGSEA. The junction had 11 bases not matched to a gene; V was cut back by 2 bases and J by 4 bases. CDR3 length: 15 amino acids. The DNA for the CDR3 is TGCAGCGTTGAAATAGCGGGCACTGGCTTATACGAGCAGTACTTC. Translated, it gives CSVEIAGTGLYEQYF.

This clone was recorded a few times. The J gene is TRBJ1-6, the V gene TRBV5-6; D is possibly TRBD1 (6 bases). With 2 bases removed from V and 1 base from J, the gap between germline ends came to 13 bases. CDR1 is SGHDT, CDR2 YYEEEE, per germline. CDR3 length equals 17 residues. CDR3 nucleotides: TGTGCCAGCAGCTTCGAAGGGGGTATGTCCTATAATTCACCCCTCCACTTT. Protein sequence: CASSFEGGMSYNSPLHF.

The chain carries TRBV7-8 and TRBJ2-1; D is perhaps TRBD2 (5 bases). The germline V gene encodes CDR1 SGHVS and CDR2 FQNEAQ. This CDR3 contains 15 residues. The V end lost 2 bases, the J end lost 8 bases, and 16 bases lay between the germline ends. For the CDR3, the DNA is TGTGCCAGCAGCTTAAACCCCAGCGGTGTCGATGAGCAGTTCTTC. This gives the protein CASSLNPSGVDEQFF. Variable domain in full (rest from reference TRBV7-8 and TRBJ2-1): GAGVSQSPRYKVAKRGQDVALRCDPISGHVSLFWYQQALGQGPEFLTYFQNEAQLDKSGLPSDRFFAERPEGSVSTLKIQRTQQEDSAVYLCASSLNPSGVDEQFFGPGTRLTVL.

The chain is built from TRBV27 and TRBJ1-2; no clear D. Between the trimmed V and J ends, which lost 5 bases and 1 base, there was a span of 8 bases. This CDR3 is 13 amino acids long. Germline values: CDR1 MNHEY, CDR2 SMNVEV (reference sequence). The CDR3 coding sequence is TGTGCCAGCAGTCCCCGAATTAACTATGGCTACACCTTC. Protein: CASSPRINYGYTF.

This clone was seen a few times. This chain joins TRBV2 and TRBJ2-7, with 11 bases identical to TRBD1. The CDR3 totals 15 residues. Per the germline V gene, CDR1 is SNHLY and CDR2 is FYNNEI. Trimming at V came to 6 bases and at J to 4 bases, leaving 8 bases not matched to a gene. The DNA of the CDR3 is TGTGCCAGCAGCTTGACCGGACAGGGGGCTTACGAGCAGTACTTC. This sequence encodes CASSLTGQGAYEQYF.

CDR3 region: CSARGETQYF. CDR3 nucleotide sequence: TGCAGTGCTAGGGGAGAGACCCAGTACTTC. The chain joins TRBV20-1 to TRBJ2-5; D is ambiguous. Germline CDR1 reads DFQATT; CDR2 reads SNEGSKA (reference sequence). Trimming removed 3 bases at V and 4 bases at J, with 3 bases between. The CDR3 totals 10 residues.

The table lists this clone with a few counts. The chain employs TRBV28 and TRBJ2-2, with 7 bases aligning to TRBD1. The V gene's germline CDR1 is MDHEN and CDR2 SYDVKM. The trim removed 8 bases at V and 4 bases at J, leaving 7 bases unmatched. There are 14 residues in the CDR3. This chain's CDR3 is CASQRGLGTGELFF. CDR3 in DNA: TGTGCCAGCCAGAGGGGGCTCGGCACCGGGGAGCTGTTTTTT.

CDR3: CASSPTTSGRVNTQYF. CDR3 sequence (DNA): TGTGCCAGCAGCCCCACGACTAGCGGGAGAGTGAATACGCAGTATTTT. This sequence joins TRBV7-8 and TRBJ2-3, with 12 bases fitting TRBD2. The V gene's germline CDR1 is SGHVS and CDR2 FQNEAQ. V lost 5 bases, J lost 7 bases, and 10 bases stayed unmatched. The CDR3 spans 16 residues.

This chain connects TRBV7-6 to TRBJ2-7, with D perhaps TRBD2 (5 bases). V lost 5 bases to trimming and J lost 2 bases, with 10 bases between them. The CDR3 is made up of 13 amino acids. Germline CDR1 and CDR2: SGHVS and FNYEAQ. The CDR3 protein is CASSPGVTYEQYF. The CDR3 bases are TGTGCCAGCAGCCCCGGGGTTACCTACGAGCAGTACTTC. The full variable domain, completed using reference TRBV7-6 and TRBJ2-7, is GAGVSQSPRYKVTKRGQDVALRCDPISGHVSLYWYRQALGQGPEFLTYFNYEAQQDKSGLPNDRFSAERPEGSISTLTIQRTEQRDSAMYRCASSPGVTYEQYFGPGTRLTVT.

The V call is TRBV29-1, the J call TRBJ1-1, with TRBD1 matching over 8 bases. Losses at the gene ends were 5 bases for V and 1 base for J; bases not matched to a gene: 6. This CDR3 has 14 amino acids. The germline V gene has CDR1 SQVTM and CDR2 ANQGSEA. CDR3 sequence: CSVTRTGRNTEAFF. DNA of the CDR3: TGCAGCGTTACTAGGACAGGGAGGAACACTGAAGCTTTCTTT.

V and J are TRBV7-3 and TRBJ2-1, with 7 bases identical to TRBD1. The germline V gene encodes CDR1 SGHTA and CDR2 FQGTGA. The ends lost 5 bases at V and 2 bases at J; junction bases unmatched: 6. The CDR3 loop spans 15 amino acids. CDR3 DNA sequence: TGTGCCAGCAGCCCATCGACAGGGCCCTACAATGAGCAGTTCTTC. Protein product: CASSPSTGPYNEQFF.

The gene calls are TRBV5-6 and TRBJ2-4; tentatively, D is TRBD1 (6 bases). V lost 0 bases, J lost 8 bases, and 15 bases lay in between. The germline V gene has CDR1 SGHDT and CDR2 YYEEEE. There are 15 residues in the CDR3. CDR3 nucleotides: TGTGCCAGCAGCTTGGCTGCAGGGGCTGGAGACATTCAGTACTTC. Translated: CASSLAAGAGDIQYF.

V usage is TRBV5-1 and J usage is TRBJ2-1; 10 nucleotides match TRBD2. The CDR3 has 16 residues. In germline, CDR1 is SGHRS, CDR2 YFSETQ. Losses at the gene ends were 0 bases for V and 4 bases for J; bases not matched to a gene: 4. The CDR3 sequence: CASSLGLAGYYNEQFF. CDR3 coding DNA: TGCGCCAGCAGCTTGGGACTAGCGGGTTATTACAATGAGCAGTTCTTC.

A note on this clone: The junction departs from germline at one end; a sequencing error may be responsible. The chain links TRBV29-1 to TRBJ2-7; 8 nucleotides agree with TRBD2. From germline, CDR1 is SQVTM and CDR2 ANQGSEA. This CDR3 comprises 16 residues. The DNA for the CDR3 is TGCAGCGCCTATGGCGATTACGGATCGGGGGGGTACGACCAGTACTTC. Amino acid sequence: CSAYGDYGSGGYDQYF.

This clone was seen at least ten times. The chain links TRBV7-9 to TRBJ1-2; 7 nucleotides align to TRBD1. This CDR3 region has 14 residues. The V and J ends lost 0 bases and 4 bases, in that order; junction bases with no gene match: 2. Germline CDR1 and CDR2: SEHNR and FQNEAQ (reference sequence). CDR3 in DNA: TGTGCCAGCAGCTTAGCCGGGACAGCCTATGGCTACACCTTC. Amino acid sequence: CASSLAGTAYGYTF.

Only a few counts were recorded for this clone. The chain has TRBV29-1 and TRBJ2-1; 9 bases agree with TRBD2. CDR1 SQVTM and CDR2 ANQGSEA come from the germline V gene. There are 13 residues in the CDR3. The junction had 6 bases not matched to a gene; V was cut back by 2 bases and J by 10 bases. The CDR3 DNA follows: TGCAGCGTTGAACTAGCGGGGCTCAACGAGCAGTTCTTC. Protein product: CSVELAGLNEQFF.

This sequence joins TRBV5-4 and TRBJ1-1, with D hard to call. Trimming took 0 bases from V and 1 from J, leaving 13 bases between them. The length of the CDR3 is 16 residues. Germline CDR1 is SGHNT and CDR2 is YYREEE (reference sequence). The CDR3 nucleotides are TGTGCCAGCAGCTTGGGGTACGGCGGTACGAACACTGAAGCTTTCTTT. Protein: CASSLGYGGTNTEAFF. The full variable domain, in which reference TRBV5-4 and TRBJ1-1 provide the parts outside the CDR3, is ETGVTQSPTHLIKTRGQQVTLRCSSQSGHNTVSWYQQALGQGPQFIFQYYREEENGRGNFPPRFSGLQFPNYSSELNVNALELDDSALYLCASSLGYGGTNTEAFFGQGTRLTVV.

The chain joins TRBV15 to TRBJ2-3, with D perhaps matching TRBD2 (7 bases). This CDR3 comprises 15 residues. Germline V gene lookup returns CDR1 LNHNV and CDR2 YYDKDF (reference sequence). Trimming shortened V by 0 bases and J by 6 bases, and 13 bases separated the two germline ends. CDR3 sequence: CATSRDRGGRDTQYF. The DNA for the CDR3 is TGTGCCACCAGCAGAGATCGCGGGGGCAGGGATACGCAGTATTTT. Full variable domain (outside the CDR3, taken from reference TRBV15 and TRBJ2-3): DAMVIQNPRYQVTQFGKPVTLSCSQTLNHNVMYWYQQKSSQAPKLLFHYYDKDFNNEADTPDNFQSRRPNTSFCFLDIRSPGLGDTAMYLCATSRDRGGRDTQYFGPGTRLTVL.

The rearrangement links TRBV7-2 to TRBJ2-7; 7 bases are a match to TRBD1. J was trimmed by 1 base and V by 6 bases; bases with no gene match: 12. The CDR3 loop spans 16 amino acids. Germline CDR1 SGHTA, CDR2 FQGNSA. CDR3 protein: CASSHPGQIFSYEQYF. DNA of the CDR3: TGTGCCAGCAGTCATCCGGGACAGATATTTTCCTACGAGCAGTACTTC.

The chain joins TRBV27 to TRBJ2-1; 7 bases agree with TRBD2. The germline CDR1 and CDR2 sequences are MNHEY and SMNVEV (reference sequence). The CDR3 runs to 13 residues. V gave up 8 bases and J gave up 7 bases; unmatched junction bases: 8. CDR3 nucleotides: TGTGCCAGCTCTCCGGGACTATGGAATGAGCAGTTCTTC. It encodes CASSPGLWNEQFF.

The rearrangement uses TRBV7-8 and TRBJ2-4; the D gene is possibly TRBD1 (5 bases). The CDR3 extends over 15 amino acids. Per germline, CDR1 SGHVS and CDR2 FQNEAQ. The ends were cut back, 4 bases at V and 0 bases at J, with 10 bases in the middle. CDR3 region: CASSSGALAKNIQYF. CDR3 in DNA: TGTGCCAGCAGCTCTGGGGCTCTAGCCAAAAACATTCAGTACTTC. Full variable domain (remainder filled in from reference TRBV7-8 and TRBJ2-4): GAGVSQSPRYKVAKRGQDVALRCDPISGHVSLFWYQQALGQGPEFLTYFQNEAQLDKSGLPSDRFFAERPEGSVSTLKIQRTQQEDSAVYLCASSSGALAKNIQYFGAGTRLSVL.